These T cell receptor beta chains were read from a single sample in a study of T cells in Graves' hyperthyroidism and ophthalmopathy. TCRdb analysed the multiplex PCR reads with MiXCR anew, one entry per CDR3 protein. Of about 560,000 distinct CDR3 sequences in the sample, roughly 15% were seen once. Sequencing was done on a sample of blood. All receptors come from a woman aged 40 to 49 with Graves' hyperthyroidism. CDR3s leave out the opening cysteine and the closing phenylalanine or tryptophan. Clone size is stated in some rows and not others, as once, few, many or a class when expanded.

CDR3 protein,V gene,clone size,J gene
ASSLGSGSYNEQF,TRBV7-2,many,TRBJ2-1
SARDRQGWQPQH,TRBV20-1,few,TRBJ1-5
ASSGDRDGSQQPQH,TRBV2,many,TRBJ1-5
ASSGQSSYNSPLH,TRBV2,many,TRBJ1-6
SVDWVFGTGLEQY,TRBV29-1,-,TRBJ2-7
ATSGGYEQY,TRBV19,few,TRBJ2-7
SVLFGQGTDTQY,TRBV29-1,many,TRBJ2-3
ASSLGMRQANPNTEAF,TRBV5-1,few,TRBJ1-1
ASSRGRPEEQF,TRBV2,many,TRBJ2-1
ASSSISGRRNEQY,TRBV27,many,TRBJ2-7
AWGFGTSGIGGELF,TRBV30,many,TRBJ2-2
ASPLKTPIARTGEKAGELF,TRBV10-1,many,TRBJ2-2
ASQPGTGENEQF,TRBV19,-,TRBJ2-1
ASSFRGLTYEQY,TRBV7-8,-,TRBJ2-7
ASSPRGLFPSYEQY,TRBV13,-,TRBJ2-7
ASSPGQGVGIQY,TRBV18,many,TRBJ2-4
SARGGGESYNEQF,TRBV20-1,-,TRBJ2-1
SALLAGSSVEQF,TRBV20-1,many,TRBJ2-1
ASSGTTNTGELF,TRBV10-1,few,TRBJ2-2
ASSQETRATNTGELF,TRBV4-2,-,TRBJ2-2
AIKGDLNTEAF,TRBV10-3,-,TRBJ1-1
ASQRRSQPDQPQH,TRBV19,few,TRBJ1-5
ASSARDREPQETQY,TRBV7-9,few,TRBJ2-5
SALGLAGTDSYNEQF,TRBV20-1,-,TRBJ2-1
ASSRHDQETQY,TRBV28,many,TRBJ2-5
ASSSRNTEAF,TRBV28,many,TRBJ1-1
ASSPGLAGPGGTGELF,TRBV28,many,TRBJ2-2
AISSGQGVNTEAF,TRBV10-3,many,TRBJ1-1
ASSPGQVPTYEQY,TRBV5-1,many,TRBJ2-7
ATKGTSGDGSSYNEQF,TRBV6-1,many,TRBJ2-1
ASRDKRLAGVPNEQF,TRBV6-1,many,TRBJ2-1
ASSLGLVKETQY,TRBV5-1,few,TRBJ2-5
SARTGQGQF,TRBV20-1,many,TRBJ2-1
ASSRAQGGNSPLH,TRBV3-1,many,TRBJ1-6
ASEGAKNIQY,TRBV11-3,many,TRBJ2-4
ASSTGQGARRTEAF,TRBV7-8,-,TRBJ1-1
ASSQDPQYAQY,TRBV3-1,many,TRBJ2-5
ASSPAGTATYEQY,TRBV12-3/TRBV12-4,many,TRBJ2-7
ASSLGLVTDTQY,TRBV14,many,TRBJ2-3
ASSLDSYYGYT,TRBV12-3/TRBV12-4,many,TRBJ1-2
AGSETGFPYEQY,TRBV10-1,-,TRBJ2-7